The following is a TCR beta chain sequence with its context. The protocol was immunoSEQ multiplex PCR, while the TCRdb copy is restricted to in-frame clones and leaves out a portion. The sample has 150,000 to 170,000 clones, 94% seen once. Autoimmune disease history or systemic immunosuppression disqualified patients. At baseline, cycle 4 day 1, and cycle 7 day 1, blood was sampled. The data were obtained in a study of OX40 agonist ivuxolimab in advanced cancers. Per the germline V gene, CDR1 is SGHDN and CDR2 is FVKESK. Between the trimmed V and J ends, which lost 2 bases and 8 bases, there was a span of 13 bases. The CDR3 loop spans 14 amino acids.

This TCR was sampled from an adult with an advanced solid tumor such as melanoma, head and neck, liver or kidney cancer. J is TRBJ2-4 and V is TRBV14; D might be TRBD1 or TRBD2, each matching 5 bases. The starting material was CD4+ or CD8+ T cells sorted from blood, obtained in a trial of the OX40 agonist ivuxolimab. This chain's CDR3 is CASSQPGTGYIQYF. DNA of the CDR3: TGTGCCAGCAGCCAACCAGGGACGGGATACATTCAGTACTTC.